These 27 T cell receptor beta chains were sequenced from one sample in a study of control samples from healthy donors and cancer patients. Only in-frame clones appear in the TCRdb table, and some are missing; sequencing was by immunoSEQ multiplex PCR. The sample gives 120,000 or so clones, roughly 84% of which show up once; around 8.7% is in the top ten. The source material was blood. These receptors came from a man in his forties in good health.

As concerns this clone: This specimen includes other DNA sequences encoding the same CDR3. The gene calls are TRBV9 and TRBJ2-3; D unclear. Germline V gene sequence: CDR1 SGDLS, CDR2 YYNGEE. The ends were cut back, 1 base at V and 6 bases at J, with 6 bases in the middle. CDR3 length equals 12 residues. This CDR3 reads CASSVLGDTQYF. The CDR3 DNA sequence: TGTGCCAGCAGCGTACTGGGGGATACGCAGTATTTT.

This clone has more than one count but fewer than ten. The chain combines TRBV9 with TRBJ2-7; D is ambiguous. Trimming took off 0 bases at V and 0 bases at J, with 10 bases between the two ends. This CDR3 has 15 amino acids. Looked up from germline, CDR1 is SGDLS and CDR2 is YYNGEE. As DNA, the CDR3 is TGTGCCAGCAGCGTAGGCCACTCGAGCTCCTACGAGCAGTACTTC. It encodes CASSVGHSSSYEQYF.

The gene calls are TRBV5-1 and TRBJ1-2; tentatively, D is TRBD1 (5 bases). The CDR3 is 14 amino acids. The V end was cut by 0 bases, the J end by 2 bases, with 8 bases between. Germline V lookup: CDR1 SGHRS, CDR2 YFSETQ. As DNA, the CDR3 is TGCGCCAGCAGCTTGGAACGACAGAACTATGGCTACACCTTC. Protein: CASSLERQNYGYTF.

The chain links TRBV5-1 to TRBJ2-5, with 9 bases lining up with TRBD1. The CDR3 consists of 14 residues. After removal of 4 bases from V and 5 bases from J, the junction contained 6 bases not matched to a gene. Germline loops: CDR1 SGHRS, CDR2 YFSETQ. Here the CDR3 DNA reads TGCGCCAGCAGCCGGGGACAGGGAAGGGAGACCCAGTACTTC. It yields the protein CASSRGQGRETQYF.

This chain links TRBV9 with TRBJ1-1; TRBD1 might be the D (5 bases). V was trimmed by 7 bases and J by 6 bases, leaving 16 bases between them. CDR3 length equals 13 residues. The germline V gene encodes CDR1 SGDLS and CDR2 YYNGEE. DNA of the CDR3: TGTGCCAGCGGCTTGCGGACACGCGCTGAAGCTTTCTTT. Translation: CASGLRTRAEAFF.

The chain employs TRBV16 and TRBJ2-6; D is unresolved. The germline CDR1 and CDR2 sequences are KGHSY and FQNENV. The CDR3 contains 16 residues. Trimming removed 5 bases from V and 0 bases from J, with 11 bases in between. The CDR3 reads CASSGAASSGANVLTF. The CDR3 DNA follows: TGTGCCAGCAGCGGCGCGGCTAGCTCTGGGGCCAACGTCCTGACTTTC.

The chain is built from TRBV6-4 and TRBJ2-3; D may be TRBD1 (5 bases). From germline, CDR1 is MRHNA and CDR2 SNTAGT. Between the trimmed V and J ends, which lost 3 bases and 1 base, there was a span of 5 bases. The CDR3 consists of 13 residues. The CDR3 spells CASSEGGTDTQYF. The CDR3 coding sequence is TGTGCCAGCAGTGAAGGGGGCACAGATACGCAGTATTTT.

The chain employs TRBV29-1 and TRBJ1-2; D possibly corresponds to TRBD1 (5 bases). This CDR3 spans 11 amino acids. The germline CDR1 and CDR2 sequences are SQVTM and ANQGSEA. Trimming pared 7 bases from V and 6 bases from J, leaving 12 bases between. As DNA, the CDR3 is TGCAGCGGCCGGGGCGCCGATGGCTACACCTTC. Its protein product is CSGRGADGYTF.

The CDR3 region is CASSIVYNEKLFF. The CDR3 DNA is TGTGCCAGTAGTATAGTTTATAATGAAAAACTGTTTTTT. J is TRBJ1-4 and V is TRBV19, with no clear D. This CDR3 has 13 residues. The germline V gene has CDR1 LNHDA and CDR2 SQIVND (reference sequence). Trimming cost V 1 base and J 4 bases, with 4 bases left between them.

The rearrangement uses TRBV25-1 and TRBJ2-4; D gene ambiguous. This CDR3 is 16 amino acids long. Germline CDR1 and CDR2: MGHDK and SYGVNS. V was clipped by 3 bases and J by 0 bases, with 12 bases between them. CDR3 sequence: CASSDPGQPAKNIQYF. The CDR3 region has the DNA TGTGCCAGCAGTGATCCTGGCCAGCCAGCCAAAAACATTCAGTACTTC.

The chain couples TRBV5-4 to TRBJ2-2, with 9 positions matching TRBD1. The CDR3 loop spans 15 amino acids. Germline lookup yields CDR1 SGHNT and CDR2 YYREEE (reference sequence). The ends lost 4 bases at V and 2 bases at J; junction bases unmatched: 3. The CDR3 bases are TGTGCCAGCAGCCAGGGACAGGGTAACACCGGGGAGCTGTTTTTT. Translated, it gives CASSQGQGNTGELFF.

The V call is TRBV11-3, the J call TRBJ2-3; the match to TRBD1 covers 7 bases. The V segment lost 1 base and the J segment 1 base; nucleotides outside the gene matches: 5. The CDR3 totals 16 residues. The germline V gene encodes CDR1 SGHNT and CDR2 YENEEA. CDR3 coding DNA: TGTGCCAGCAGCTTAGGACAGGGACGGGGCACAGATACGCAGTATTTT. As protein: CASSLGQGRGTDTQYF.

V and J are TRBV5-1 and TRBJ1-2; a possible D gene is TRBD1 (5 bases). Trimming took off 1 base at V and 3 bases at J, with 16 bases between the two ends. The CDR3 sequence is 16 residues long. CDR1 SGHRS and CDR2 YFSETQ come from the germline V gene. The CDR3 spells CASSLSPGRVDYGYTF. The CDR3 DNA is TGCGCCAGCAGCTTGTCGCCAGGGCGGGTAGACTATGGCTACACCTTC.

In its sample, this clone was seen a few times. This chain connects TRBV18 to TRBJ2-7; D remains ambiguous. V lost 6 bases, J lost 7 bases, and 16 bases lay in between. The length of the CDR3 is 13 residues. The V gene's germline CDR1 is KGHSH and CDR2 LQKENI. The CDR3 region is CASSGRNAQEQYF. For the CDR3, the DNA is TGTGCCAGCTCGGGCAGAAATGCCCAGGAGCAGTACTTC.

This chain uses TRBV18 with TRBJ1-3, with D possibly being TRBD1 (6 bases). Germline V gene lookup returns CDR1 KGHSH and CDR2 LQKENI. V lost 4 bases and J lost 0, with 7 bases in between. There are 14 residues in the CDR3. The CDR3 DNA sequence: TGTGCCAGCTCACGGGACAACTCTGGAAACACCATATATTTT. Its translation is CASSRDNSGNTIYF.

The chain recombines TRBV2 with TRBJ2-2; D might be TRBD1 (5 bases). The CDR3 loop spans 14 amino acids. The germline gives CDR1 SNHLY, CDR2 FYNNEI. Trimming cost V 5 bases and J 6 bases, with 13 bases left between them. CDR3 sequence (DNA): TGTGCCAGCAGTCCCCTGGCAGGGTCCGGGGAGCTGTTTTTT. It is translated as CASSPLAGSGELFF.

The rearrangement links TRBV30 to TRBJ1-6, with 7 bases that match TRBD1. The CDR3 is made up of 14 amino acids. V gave up 2 bases and J gave up 11 bases; unmatched junction bases: 9. Germline CDR1 GTSNPN, CDR2 SVGIG (reference sequence). Written as DNA, the CDR3 is TGTGCCTGGAGTTGGGGAGGGGGCATACCACCCCTCCACTTT. As protein: CAWSWGGGIPPLHF.

This sequence joins TRBV6-5 and TRBJ1-6; D not certain. V dropped 0 bases and J dropped 10 bases, with 10 bases sitting between them. This CDR3 is built from 14 residues. The V gene's germline CDR1 is MNHEY and CDR2 SVGAGI. The CDR3 sequence is CASSYSAEISPLHF. As DNA, the CDR3 is TGTGCCAGCAGTTACTCGGCAGAAATATCACCCCTCCACTTT.

The chain employs TRBV11-2 and TRBJ2-1; D may be TRBD2 (7 bases). The germline V gene encodes CDR1 SGHAT and CDR2 FQNNGV. The ends were cut back, 5 bases at V and 14 bases at J, with 22 bases in the middle. The CDR3 loop spans 14 amino acids. CDR3 in amino acids: CASSAPSRGASKFF. The CDR3, as DNA: TGTGCCAGCAGCGCCCCCAGCCGGGGGGCCTCGAAGTTCTTC.

V usage is TRBV2 and J usage is TRBJ2-5; D uncertain. Germline lookup yields CDR1 SNHLY and CDR2 FYNNEI. The V gene lost 8 bases and the J gene lost 5 bases, with 9 bases spanning the gap. This CDR3 is built from 11 residues. CDR3 region: CASSIQETQYF. CDR3 nucleotides: TGTGCCAGCTCGATACAGGAGACCCAGTACTTC.

V is TRBV19 and J is TRBJ2-2; D may match TRBD1 or TRBD2 (5 bases each). The CDR3 contains 15 residues. V gave up 3 bases and J gave up 4 bases, with 12 bases separating them. In germline, CDR1 is LNHDA, CDR2 SQIVND (reference sequence). CDR3 sequence reads: CASSIGAGSTGELFF. In DNA form, the CDR3 reads TGTGCCAGTAGTATCGGGGCAGGGAGCACCGGGGAGCTGTTTTTT.

This clone was seen only once. V is TRBV24-1 and J is TRBJ2-2, with D tentatively TRBD1 (6 bases). Germline values: CDR1 KGHDR, CDR2 SFDVKD. The CDR3 sequence is 13 residues long. Trimming shortened V by 10 bases and J by 4 bases, and 12 bases separated the two germline ends. CDR3 residues: CATAQGGTGELFF. The CDR3 bases are TGTGCCACAGCACAGGGCGGCACCGGGGAGCTGTTTTTT.

The V and J genes are TRBV7-8 and TRBJ2-7; TRBD1 is a possible D gene (6 bases). This CDR3 contains 15 residues. The V and J ends lost 5 bases and 5 bases respectively, with 19 bases between them. CDR1 SGHVS and CDR2 FQNEAQ come from the germline V gene. The CDR3 reads CASSPRGGRRHEQYF. As DNA, the CDR3 is TGTGCCAGCAGCCCCCGAGGGGGTCGAAGACACGAGCAGTACTTC.

V usage is TRBV7-2 and J usage is TRBJ1-3; possible D gene TRBD1, 5 bases. The CDR3 is 15 residues long. The V end was cut by 7 bases, the J end by 1 base, with 14 bases between. Germline V gene sequence: CDR1 SGHTA, CDR2 FQGNSA. CDR3 DNA sequence: TGTGCCAGCACCGCCAGTTGGGGGTCTGGAAACACCATATATTTT. Protein product: CASTASWGSGNTIYF.

The V gene is TRBV6-2 or TRBV6-3, the J gene TRBJ2-5; D call uncertain. Germline CDR1 MNHEY, CDR2 SVGEGT. The CDR3 length is 12 residues. The V end lost 4 bases, the J end lost 5 bases, and 8 bases lay between the germline ends. CDR3 nucleotide sequence: TGTGCCAGCAGTTCAGCTGTCGAGACCCAGTACTTC. Translating it yields CASSSAVETQYF.

The chain combines TRBV3-1 (or the pseudogene TRBV3-2) with TRBJ2-1; 7 bases map to TRBD2. CDR1 is LGHDT and CDR2 is YNNKEL in the germline V gene (reference sequence). With 0 bases clipped from V and 5 bases from J, the junction kept 10 bases outside the gene matches. The CDR3 is made up of 17 amino acids. The CDR3 is CASSQDSQRGMDNEQFF. The CDR3 DNA is TGTGCCAGCAGCCAAGATTCCCAGCGGGGTATGGACAATGAGCAGTTCTTC.

This chain uses TRBV9 with TRBJ2-3, with TRBD2 identical over 13 bases. V was pared by 4 bases and J by 3 bases, with 8 bases of the junction left unmatched. This CDR3 has 17 residues. CDR1 and CDR2 (germline): SGDLS, YYNGEE. The CDR3 bases are TGTGCCAGCAGCTCCGCCCGGACTAGCGGGGGAACAGATACGCAGTATTTT. This translates into CASSSARTSGGTDTQYF.